The table lists the clone carrying this TCR beta chain with a few counts. The target antigen is unknown. CDR3 size: 16 residues. V was clipped by 0 bases and J by 2 bases, with 11 bases between them. In germline, CDR1 is SGDLS, CDR2 YYNGEE. TCR alpha and TCR beta cDNA libraries carrying sample barcodes and UMIs were produced by 5'RACE using constant-segment primers. TCRdb independently ran MiXCR on the 5' RACE reads; one entry per CDR3 protein. The sample holds 150,000 to 200,000 distinct CDR3 sequences, about 9.9% seen once. The sample comes from a study of T-cell memory formation after mild COVID-19. Study-level background: TCR clusters showed largely donor specificity. Findings of the study overall: Clones contracting across day 15 to 85 had a balanced CD4/CD8 profile; later expanding clones leaned CD4+. Pre-infection memory carried some responding clones, suggesting that cross-reactive memory joined.

The rearrangement links TRBV9 to TRBJ2-2, with D possibly matching TRBD1 (5 bases). The sequenced sample was PBMCs or a T cell subset sorted from them (not recorded which). This clonotype originated in a man aged 18 to 29 who had mild COVID-19 (a few samples of this study predate the infection). Cell type and time point are not known. As DNA, the CDR3 is TGTGCCAGCAGCGTAGGGGGCAATCGAAACACCGGGGAGCTGTTTTTT. Amino acids: CASSVGGNRNTGELFF.